This TCR beta chain was obtained from a study of kidney transplant recipient with SARS-CoV-2 infection. Trimming removed 3 bases at V and 3 bases at J, with 9 bases between. The CDR3 is 13 residues long. Germline-derived CDR1 and CDR2 are SGHTA and FQGNSA. This clonotype was recorded many times. Via MiXCR, TCRdb re-called the reads, giving one row per CDR3 protein. Altogether 200,000 to 250,000 distinct CDR3 sequences are present, more than 25% being singletons, with the ten largest covering 7% to 8%. The TCR was taken from a young adult male patient who had COVID-19 and was a kidney transplant recipient. Some T cells here may be from the graft donor. The chain uses TRBV7-2 and TRBJ2-7; unclear D gene. The sequenced sample was a blood sample, obtained at baseline and on roughly day 110 from a kidney transplant recipient. For the CDR3, the DNA is TGTGCCAGCAGCTTTGATACTCTCTACGAGCAGTACTTC. Translated, it gives CASSFDTLYEQYF.